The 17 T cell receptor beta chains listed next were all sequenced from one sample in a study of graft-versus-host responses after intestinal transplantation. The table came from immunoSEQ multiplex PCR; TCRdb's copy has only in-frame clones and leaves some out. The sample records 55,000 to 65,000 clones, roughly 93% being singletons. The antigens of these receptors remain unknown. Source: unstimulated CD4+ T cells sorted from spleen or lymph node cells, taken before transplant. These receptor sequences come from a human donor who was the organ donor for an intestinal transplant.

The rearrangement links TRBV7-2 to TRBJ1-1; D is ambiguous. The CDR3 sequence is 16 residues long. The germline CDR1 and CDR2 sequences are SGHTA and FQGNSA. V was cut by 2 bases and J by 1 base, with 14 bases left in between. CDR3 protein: CASSLLPGWGNTEAFF. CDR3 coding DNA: TGTGCCAGCAGCTTATTACCGGGTTGGGGGAACACTGAAGCTTTCTTT.

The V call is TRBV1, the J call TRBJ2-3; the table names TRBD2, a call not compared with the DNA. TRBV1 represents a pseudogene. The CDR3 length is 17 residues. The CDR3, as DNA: TGCACCAGCAGCCAAGTAAGCGGGGGAGGATGCACAGATACGCAGTATTTT. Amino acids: CTSSQVSGGGCTDTQYF.

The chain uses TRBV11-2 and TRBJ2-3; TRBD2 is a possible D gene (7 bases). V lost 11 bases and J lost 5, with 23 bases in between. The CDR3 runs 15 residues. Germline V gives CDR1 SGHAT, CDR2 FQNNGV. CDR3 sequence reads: CARPAKGGAEDTQYF. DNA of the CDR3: TGTGCCCGACCTGCGAAGGGGGGGGCGGAAGATACGCAGTATTTT.

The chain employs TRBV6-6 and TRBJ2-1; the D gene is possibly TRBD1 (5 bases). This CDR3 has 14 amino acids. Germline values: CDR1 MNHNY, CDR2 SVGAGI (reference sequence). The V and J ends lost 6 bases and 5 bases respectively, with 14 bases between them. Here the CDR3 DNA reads TGTGCCAGCAGACGGACAAGGAAGAACAATGAGCAGTTCTTC. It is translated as CASRRTRKNNEQFF.

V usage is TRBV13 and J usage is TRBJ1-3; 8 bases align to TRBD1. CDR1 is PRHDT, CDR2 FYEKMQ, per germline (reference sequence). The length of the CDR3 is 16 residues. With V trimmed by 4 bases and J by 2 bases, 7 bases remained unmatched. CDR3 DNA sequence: TGTGCCAGCAGCTGGGGACAGGCCGGCACTGGAAACACCATATATTTT. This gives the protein CASSWGQAGTGNTIYF.

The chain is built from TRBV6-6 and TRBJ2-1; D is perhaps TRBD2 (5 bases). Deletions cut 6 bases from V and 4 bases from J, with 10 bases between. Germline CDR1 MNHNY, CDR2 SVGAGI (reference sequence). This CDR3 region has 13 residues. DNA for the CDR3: TGTGCCAGCAGGACGGGGTTTTACAATGAGCAGTTCTTC. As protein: CASRTGFYNEQFF.

CDR3 sequence (DNA): TGCGCCAGCAGCTTGGGGACTAGCACAGATACGCAGTATTTT. Translating it yields CASSLGTSTDTQYF. The gene calls are TRBV5-1 and TRBJ2-3, with D perhaps matching TRBD2 (5 bases). Trimming removed 0 bases from V and 0 bases from J, with 5 bases in between. Germline assignment: CDR1 SGHRS and CDR2 YFSETQ. The CDR3 totals 14 residues.

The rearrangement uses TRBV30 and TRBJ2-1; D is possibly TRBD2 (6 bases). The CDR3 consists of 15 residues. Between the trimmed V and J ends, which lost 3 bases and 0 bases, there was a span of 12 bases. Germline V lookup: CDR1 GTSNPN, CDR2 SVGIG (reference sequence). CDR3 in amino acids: CAWRREPFSYNEQFF. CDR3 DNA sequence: TGTGCCTGGAGACGGGAGCCCTTCTCCTACAATGAGCAGTTCTTC.

The CDR3 is CASSARDRGVIGELFF. CDR3 nucleotides: TGTGCCAGTAGTGCCCGGGACAGGGGGGTGATCGGGGAGCTGTTTTTT. The chain recombines TRBV19 with TRBJ2-2; 11 bases map to TRBD1. With 5 bases clipped from V and 7 bases from J, the junction kept 9 bases outside the gene matches. Germline V gene data show CDR1 as LNHDA and CDR2 as SQIVND (reference sequence). The CDR3 length is 16 residues.

CDR3 bases: TGTGCCAGCAGCCAAGACCAGAGGAAGACAGGGGGCAGGGAAAAACTGTTTTTT. This codes for CASSQDQRKTGGREKLFF. V is TRBV4-2 and J is TRBJ1-4; 10 nucleotides line up with TRBD1. Trimming removed 0 bases from V and 8 bases from J; junction bases left unmatched: 12. This CDR3 has 18 amino acids. Germline loops: CDR1 LGHNA, CDR2 YNFKEQ.

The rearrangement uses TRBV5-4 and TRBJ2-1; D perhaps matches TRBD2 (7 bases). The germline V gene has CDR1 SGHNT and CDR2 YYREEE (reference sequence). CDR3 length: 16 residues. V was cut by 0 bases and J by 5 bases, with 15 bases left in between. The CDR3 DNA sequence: TGTGCCAGCAGCTTGGTGCGGCGGGGGCCCCACAATGAGCAGTTCTTC. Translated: CASSLVRRGPHNEQFF.

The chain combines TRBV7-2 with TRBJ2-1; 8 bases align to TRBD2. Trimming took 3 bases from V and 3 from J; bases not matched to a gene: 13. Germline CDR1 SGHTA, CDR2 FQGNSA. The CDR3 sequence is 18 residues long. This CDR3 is CASSFPRSGAIRYNEQFF. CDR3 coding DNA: TGTGCCAGCAGCTTCCCCCGTAGCGGGGCTATACGCTACAATGAGCAGTTCTTC.

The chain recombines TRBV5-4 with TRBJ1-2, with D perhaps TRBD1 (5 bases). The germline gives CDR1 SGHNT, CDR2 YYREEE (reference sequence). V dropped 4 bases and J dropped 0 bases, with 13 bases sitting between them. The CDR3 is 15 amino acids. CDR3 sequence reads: CASSTDKAANYGYTF. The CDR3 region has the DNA TGTGCCAGCAGCACGGACAAGGCTGCTAACTATGGCTACACCTTC.

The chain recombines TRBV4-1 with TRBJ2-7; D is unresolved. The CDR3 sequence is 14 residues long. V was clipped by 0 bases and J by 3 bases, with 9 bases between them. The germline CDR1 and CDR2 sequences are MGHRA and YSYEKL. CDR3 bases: TGCGCCAGCAGCCAAGATTCGGGCCACTACGAGCAGTACTTC. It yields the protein CASSQDSGHYEQYF.

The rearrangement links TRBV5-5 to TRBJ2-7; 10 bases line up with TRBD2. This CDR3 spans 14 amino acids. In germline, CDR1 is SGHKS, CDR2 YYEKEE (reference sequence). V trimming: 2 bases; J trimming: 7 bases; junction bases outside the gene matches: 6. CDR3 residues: CASSLAGGLNEQYF. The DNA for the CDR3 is TGTGCCAGCAGCTTAGCGGGGGGGCTAAATGAGCAGTACTTC.

This CDR3 is CASSRYVTYNEQFF. In nucleotides, the CDR3 is TGTGCCAGTAGTCGTTACGTAACCTACAATGAGCAGTTCTTC. This rearrangement joins TRBV19 to TRBJ2-1, with D unclear. Germline V CDR1 and CDR2: LNHDA, SQIVND (reference sequence). The CDR3 spans 14 residues. V lost 5 bases and J 2 bases, leaving 10 bases between the germline ends.

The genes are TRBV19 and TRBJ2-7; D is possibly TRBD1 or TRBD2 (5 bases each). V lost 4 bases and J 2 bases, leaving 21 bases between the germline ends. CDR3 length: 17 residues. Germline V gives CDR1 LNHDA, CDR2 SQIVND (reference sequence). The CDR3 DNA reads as TGTGCCAGTAGTACTCATGGGGGTACAGTACGGGCCTACGAGCAGTACTTC. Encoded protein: CASSTHGGTVRAYEQYF.